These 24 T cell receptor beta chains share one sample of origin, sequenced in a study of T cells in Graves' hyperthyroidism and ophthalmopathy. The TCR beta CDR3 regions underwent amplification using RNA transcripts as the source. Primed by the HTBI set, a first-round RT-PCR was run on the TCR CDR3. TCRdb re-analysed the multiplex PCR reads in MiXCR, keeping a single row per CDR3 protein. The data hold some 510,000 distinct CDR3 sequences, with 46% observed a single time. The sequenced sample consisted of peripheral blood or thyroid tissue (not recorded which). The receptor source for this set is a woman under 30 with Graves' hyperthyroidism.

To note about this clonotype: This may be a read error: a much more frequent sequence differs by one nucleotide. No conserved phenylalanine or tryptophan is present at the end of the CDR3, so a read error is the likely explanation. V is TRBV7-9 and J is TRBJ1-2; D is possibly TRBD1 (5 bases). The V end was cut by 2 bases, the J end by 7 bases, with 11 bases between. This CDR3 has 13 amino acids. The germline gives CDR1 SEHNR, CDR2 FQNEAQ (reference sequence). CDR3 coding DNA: TGTGCCAGCAGCTTAAAATCAGGGCCTGGCTACACCCTC. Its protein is CASSLKSGPGYTL.

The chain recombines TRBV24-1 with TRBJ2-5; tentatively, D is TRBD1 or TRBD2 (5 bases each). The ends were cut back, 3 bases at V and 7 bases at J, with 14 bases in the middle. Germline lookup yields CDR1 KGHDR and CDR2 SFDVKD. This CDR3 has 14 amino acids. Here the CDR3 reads CATSDPGTAWTQYF. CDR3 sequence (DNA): TGTGCCACCAGTGATCCTGGGACGGCATGGACCCAGTACTTC.

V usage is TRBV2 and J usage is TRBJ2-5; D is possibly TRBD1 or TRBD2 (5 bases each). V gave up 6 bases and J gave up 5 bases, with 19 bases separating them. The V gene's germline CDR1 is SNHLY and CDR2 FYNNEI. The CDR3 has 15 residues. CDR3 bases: TGTGCCAGCAGCTCCGTTAGGGGAGTTATCGAGACCCAGTACTTC. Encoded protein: CASSSVRGVIETQYF.

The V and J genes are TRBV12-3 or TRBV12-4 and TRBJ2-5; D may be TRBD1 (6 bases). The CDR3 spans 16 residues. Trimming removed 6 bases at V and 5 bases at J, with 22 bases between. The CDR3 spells CASSLRDTEERETQYF. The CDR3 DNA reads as TGTGCCAGCAGCCTACGGGACACCGAAGAGCGGGAGACCCAGTACTTC.

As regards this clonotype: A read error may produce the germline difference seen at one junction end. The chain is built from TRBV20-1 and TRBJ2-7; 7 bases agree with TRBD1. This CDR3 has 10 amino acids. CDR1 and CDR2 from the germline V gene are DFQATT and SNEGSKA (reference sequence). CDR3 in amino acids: CSARDARQGF. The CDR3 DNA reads TGCAGTGCTAGAGATGCGAGACAGGGATTC.

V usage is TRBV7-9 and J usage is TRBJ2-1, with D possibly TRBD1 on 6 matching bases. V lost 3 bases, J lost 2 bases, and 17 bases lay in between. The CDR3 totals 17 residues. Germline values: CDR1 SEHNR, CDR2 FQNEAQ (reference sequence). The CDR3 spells CASSFLDRPVTYNEQFF. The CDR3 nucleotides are TGTGCCAGCAGCTTCTTGGACAGACCTGTAACCTACAATGAGCAGTTCTTC.

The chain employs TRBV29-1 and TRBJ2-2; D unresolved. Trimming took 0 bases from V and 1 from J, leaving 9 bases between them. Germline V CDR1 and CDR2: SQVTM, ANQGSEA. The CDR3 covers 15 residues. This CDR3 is CSVEDWAGNTGELFF. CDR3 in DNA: TGCAGCGTTGAAGATTGGGCAGGGAACACCGGGGAGCTGTTTTTT.

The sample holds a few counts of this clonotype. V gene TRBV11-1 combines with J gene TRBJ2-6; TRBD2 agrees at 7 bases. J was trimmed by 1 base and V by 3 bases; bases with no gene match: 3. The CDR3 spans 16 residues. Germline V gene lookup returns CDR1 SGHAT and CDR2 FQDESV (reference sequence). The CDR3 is CASSLDGRSGANVLTF. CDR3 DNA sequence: TGTGCCAGCAGCTTGGACGGGAGGTCTGGGGCCAACGTCCTGACTTTC.

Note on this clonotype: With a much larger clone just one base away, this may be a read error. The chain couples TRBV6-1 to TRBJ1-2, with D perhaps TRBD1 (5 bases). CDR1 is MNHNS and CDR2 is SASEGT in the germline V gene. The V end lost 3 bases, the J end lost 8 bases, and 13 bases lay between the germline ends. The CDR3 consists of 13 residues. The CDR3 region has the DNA TGTGCCAGCAGTGAGGAGGGACGGGGCGGCTACACCTTC. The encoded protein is CASSEEGRGGYTF.

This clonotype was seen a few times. DNA for the CDR3: TGTGCCAGCAGTTACTTGGGGGACGTACCATACGAGCAGTACTTC. Its protein is CASSYLGDVPYEQYF. The V gene is TRBV7-6, the J gene TRBJ2-7; the D gene could be TRBD1 or TRBD2 (5 bases each). The CDR3 is 15 amino acids. Trimming pared 6 bases from V and 4 bases from J, leaving 19 bases between. CDR1 is SGHVS, CDR2 FNYEAQ, per germline.

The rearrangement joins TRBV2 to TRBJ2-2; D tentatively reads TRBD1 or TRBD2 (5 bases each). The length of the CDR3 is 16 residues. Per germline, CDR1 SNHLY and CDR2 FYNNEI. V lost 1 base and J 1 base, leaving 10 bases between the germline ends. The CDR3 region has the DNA TGTGCCAGCAGTGAAGGGGGGACCCTGAACACCGGGGAGCTGTTTTTT. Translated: CASSEGGTLNTGELFF. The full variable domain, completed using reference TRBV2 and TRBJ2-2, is EPEVTQTPSHQVTQMGQEVILRCVPISNHLYFYWYRQILGQKVEFLVSFYNNEISEKSEIFDDQFSVERPDGSNFTLKIRSTKLEDSAMYFCASSEGGTLNTGELFFGEGSRLTVL.

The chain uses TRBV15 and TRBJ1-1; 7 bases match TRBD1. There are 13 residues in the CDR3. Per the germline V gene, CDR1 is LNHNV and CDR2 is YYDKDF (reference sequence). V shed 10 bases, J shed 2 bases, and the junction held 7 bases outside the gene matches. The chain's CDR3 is CASKQGSNTEAFF. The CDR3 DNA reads TGTGCCAGCAAACAGGGGAGCAACACTGAAGCTTTCTTT.

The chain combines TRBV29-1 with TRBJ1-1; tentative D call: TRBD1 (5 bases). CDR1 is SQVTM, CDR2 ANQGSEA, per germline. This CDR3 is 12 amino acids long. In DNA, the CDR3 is TGCAGTGAAGGGGTTATGAACACTGAAGCTTTCTTT. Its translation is CSEGVMNTEAFF.

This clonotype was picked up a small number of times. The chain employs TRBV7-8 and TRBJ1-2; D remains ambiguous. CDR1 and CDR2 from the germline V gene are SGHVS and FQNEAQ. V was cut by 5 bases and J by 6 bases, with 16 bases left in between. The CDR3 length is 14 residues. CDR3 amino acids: CASSQDWRVDGYTF. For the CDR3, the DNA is TGTGCCAGCAGCCAAGATTGGAGGGTTGATGGCTACACCTTC.

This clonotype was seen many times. In DNA form, the CDR3 reads TGTGCCACCAGTGACCCGGGCACAGATACGCAGTATTTT. Its protein is CATSDPGTDTQYF. The chain carries TRBV24-1 and TRBJ2-3; D gene unclear. Deletions cut 4 bases from V and 1 base from J, with 5 bases between. This CDR3 has 13 amino acids. From germline, CDR1 is KGHDR and CDR2 SFDVKD.

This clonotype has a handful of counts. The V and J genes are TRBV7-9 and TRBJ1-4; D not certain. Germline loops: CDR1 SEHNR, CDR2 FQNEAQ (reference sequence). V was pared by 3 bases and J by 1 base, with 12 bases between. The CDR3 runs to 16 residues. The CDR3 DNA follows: TGTGCCAGCAGCTTTGCGAGAGGTCAAACTAATGAAAAACTGTTTTTT. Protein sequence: CASSFARGQTNEKLFF. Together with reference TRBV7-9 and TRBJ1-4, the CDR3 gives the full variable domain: DTGVSQNPRHKITKRGQNVTFRCDPISEHNRLYWYRQTLGQGPEFLTYFQNEAQLEKSRLLSDRFSAERPKGSFSTLEIQRTEQGDSAMYLCASSFARGQTNEKLFFGSGTQLSVL.

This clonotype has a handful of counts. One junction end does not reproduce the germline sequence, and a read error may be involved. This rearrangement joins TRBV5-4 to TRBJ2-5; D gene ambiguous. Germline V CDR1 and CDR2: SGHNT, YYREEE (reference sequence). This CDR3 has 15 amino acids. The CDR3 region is CASSQAGWGQETQYF. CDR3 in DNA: TGCGCCAGCAGCCAAGCTGGTTGGGGCCAAGAGACCCAGTACTTC.

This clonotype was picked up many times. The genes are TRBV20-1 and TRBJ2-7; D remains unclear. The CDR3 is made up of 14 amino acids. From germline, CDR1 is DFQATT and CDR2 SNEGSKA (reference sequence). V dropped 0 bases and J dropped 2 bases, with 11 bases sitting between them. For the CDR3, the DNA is TGCAGTGCTAGAGAGATCGACGGAGCCTACGAGCAGTACTTC. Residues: CSAREIDGAYEQYF.

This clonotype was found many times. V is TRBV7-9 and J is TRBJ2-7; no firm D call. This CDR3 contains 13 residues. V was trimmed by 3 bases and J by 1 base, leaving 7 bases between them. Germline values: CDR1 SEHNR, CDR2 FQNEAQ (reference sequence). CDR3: CASSFSGSYEQYF. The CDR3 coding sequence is TGTGCCAGCAGCTTCTCGGGTTCCTACGAGCAGTACTTC.

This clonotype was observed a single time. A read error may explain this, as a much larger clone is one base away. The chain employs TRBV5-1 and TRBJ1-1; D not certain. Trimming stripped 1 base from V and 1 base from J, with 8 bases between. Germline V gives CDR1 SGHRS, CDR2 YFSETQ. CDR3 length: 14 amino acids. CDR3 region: CASSLIQTNTEAFF. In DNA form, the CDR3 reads TGCGCCAGCAGCTTGATTCAGACGAACACTGAAGCTTTCTTT.

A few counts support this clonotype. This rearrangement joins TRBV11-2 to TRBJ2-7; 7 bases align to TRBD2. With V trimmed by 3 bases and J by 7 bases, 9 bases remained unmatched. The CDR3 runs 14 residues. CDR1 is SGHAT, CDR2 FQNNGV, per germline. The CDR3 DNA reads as TGTGCCAGCAGCTTCCTAGCGGTGCTCGGTGAGCAGTACTTC. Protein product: CASSFLAVLGEQYF.

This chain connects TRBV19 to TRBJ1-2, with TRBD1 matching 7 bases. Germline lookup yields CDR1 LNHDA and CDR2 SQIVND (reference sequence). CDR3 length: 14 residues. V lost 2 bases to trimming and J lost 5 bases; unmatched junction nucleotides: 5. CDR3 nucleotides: TGTGCCAGTAGTATAAGTACAGGGGATTATGGCTACACCTTC. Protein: CASSISTGDYGYTF. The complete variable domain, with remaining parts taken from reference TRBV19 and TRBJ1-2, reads DGGITQSPKYLFRKEGQNVTLSCEQNLNHDAMYWYRQDPGQGLRLIYYSQIVNDFQKGDIAEGYSVSREKKESFPLTVTSAQKNPTAFYLCASSISTGDYGYTFGSGTRLTVV.

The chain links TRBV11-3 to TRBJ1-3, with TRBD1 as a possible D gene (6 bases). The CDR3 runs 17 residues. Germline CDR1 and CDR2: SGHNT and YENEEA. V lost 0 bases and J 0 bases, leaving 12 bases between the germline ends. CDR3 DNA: TGTGCCAGCAGCTTAGAACGACAGGCCTTCTCTGGAAACACCATATATTTT. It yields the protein CASSLERQAFSGNTIYF.

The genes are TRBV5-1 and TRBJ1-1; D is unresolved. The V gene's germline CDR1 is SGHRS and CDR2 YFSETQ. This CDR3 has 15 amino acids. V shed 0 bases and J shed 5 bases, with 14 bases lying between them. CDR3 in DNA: TGCGCCAGCAGCTTGGTATTCCCGCAAGGGACTGAAGCTTTCTTT. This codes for CASSLVFPQGTEAFF.